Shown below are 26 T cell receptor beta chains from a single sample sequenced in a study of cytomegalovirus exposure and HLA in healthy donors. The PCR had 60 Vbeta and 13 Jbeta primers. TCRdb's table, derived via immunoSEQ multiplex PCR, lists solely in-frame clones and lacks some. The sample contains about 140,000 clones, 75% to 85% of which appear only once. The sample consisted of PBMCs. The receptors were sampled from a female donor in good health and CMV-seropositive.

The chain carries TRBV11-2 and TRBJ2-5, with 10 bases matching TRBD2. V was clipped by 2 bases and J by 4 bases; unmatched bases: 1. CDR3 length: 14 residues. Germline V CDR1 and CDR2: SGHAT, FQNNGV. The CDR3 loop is CASSLRLAGETQYF. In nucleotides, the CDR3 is TGTGCCAGCAGCTTAAGACTAGCGGGAGAGACCCAGTACTTC.

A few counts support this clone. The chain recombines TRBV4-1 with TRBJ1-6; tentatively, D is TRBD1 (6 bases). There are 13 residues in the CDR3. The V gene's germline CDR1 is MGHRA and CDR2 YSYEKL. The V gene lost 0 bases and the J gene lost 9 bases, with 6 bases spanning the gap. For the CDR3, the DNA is TGCGCCAGCAGCCAAGACAGGGGTTCACCCCTCCACTTT. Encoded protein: CASSQDRGSPLHF.

As DNA, the CDR3 is TGTGCCAGCAGCCTAAATCATCCATCCGGGCAGTACTTC. Amino acids: CASSLNHPSGQYF. The rearrangement uses TRBV11-2 and TRBJ2-7; D ambiguous. The V and J ends lost 5 bases and 9 bases respectively, with 17 bases between them. The germline V gene encodes CDR1 SGHAT and CDR2 FQNNGV. The CDR3 is 13 residues long.

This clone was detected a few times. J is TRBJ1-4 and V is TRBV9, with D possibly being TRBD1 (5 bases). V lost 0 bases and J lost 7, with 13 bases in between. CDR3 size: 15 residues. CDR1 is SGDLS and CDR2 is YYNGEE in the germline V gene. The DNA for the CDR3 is TGTGCCAGCAGCGTAGAGGGACTGCCTAGTGAAAAACTGTTTTTT. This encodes CASSVEGLPSEKLFF.

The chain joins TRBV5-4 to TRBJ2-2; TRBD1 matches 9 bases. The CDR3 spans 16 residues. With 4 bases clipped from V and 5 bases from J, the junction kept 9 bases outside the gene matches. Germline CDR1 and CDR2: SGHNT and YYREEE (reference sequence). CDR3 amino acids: CASSPPGQGRTGELFF. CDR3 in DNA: TGTGCCAGCAGCCCTCCGGGACAGGGTCGGACCGGGGAGCTGTTTTTT.

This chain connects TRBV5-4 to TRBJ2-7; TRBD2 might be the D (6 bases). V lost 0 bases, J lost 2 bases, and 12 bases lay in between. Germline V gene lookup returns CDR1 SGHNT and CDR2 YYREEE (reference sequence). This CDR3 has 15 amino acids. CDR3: CASSLGLGGAYEQYF. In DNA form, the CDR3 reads TGTGCCAGCAGCTTGGGGCTGGGAGGAGCCTACGAGCAGTACTTC.

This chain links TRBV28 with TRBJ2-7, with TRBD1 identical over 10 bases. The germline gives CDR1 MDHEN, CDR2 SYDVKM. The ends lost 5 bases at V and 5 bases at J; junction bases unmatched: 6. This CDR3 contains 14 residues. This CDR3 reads CASSTRQGANEQYF. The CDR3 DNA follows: TGTGCCAGCAGTACCCGACAGGGGGCTAACGAGCAGTACTTC.

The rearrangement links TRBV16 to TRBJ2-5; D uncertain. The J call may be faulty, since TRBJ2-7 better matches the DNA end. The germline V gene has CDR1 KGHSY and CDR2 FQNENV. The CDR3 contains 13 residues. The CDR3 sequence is CASSQSERYEQYF. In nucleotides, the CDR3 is TGTGCCAGCAGCCAATCCGAGAGATACGAGCAGTACTTC.

CDR3 nucleotides: TGTGCCAGCCGGGGACTAGCGGGGACCACCCAAGAGACCCAGTACTTC. Protein product: CASRGLAGTTQETQYF. V usage is TRBV27 and J usage is TRBJ2-5; 13 bases fit TRBD2. Trimming at V came to 8 bases and at J to 1 base, leaving 7 bases not matched to a gene. Germline-derived CDR1 and CDR2 are MNHEY and SMNVEV (reference sequence). This CDR3 comprises 16 residues.

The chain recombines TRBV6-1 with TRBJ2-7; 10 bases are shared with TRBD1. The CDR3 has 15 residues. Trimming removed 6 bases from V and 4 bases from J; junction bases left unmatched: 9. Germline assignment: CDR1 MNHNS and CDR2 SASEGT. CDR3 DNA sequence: TGTGCCAGCAGAGCAGGACAGGGGGTTACGTACGAGCAGTACTTC. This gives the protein CASRAGQGVTYEQYF.

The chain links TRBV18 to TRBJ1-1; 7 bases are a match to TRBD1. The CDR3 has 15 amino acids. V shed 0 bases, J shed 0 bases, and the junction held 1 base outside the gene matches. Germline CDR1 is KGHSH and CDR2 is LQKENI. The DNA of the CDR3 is TGTGCCAGCTCACCACCGGGACAGTTGAACACTGAAGCTTTCTTT. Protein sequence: CASSPPGQLNTEAFF.

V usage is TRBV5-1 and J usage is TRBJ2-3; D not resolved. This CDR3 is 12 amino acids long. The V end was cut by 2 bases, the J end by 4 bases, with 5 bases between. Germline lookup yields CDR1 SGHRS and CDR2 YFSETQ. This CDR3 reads CASSFSSDTQYF. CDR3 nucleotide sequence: TGCGCCAGCAGCTTCAGTTCAGATACGCAGTATTTT.

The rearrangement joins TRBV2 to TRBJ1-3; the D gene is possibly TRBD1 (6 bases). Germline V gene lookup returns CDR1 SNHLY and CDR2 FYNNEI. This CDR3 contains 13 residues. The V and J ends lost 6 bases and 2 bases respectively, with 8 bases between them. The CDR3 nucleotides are TGTGCCAGCAGGACAGGTACTGGAAACACCATATATTTT. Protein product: CASRTGTGNTIYF.

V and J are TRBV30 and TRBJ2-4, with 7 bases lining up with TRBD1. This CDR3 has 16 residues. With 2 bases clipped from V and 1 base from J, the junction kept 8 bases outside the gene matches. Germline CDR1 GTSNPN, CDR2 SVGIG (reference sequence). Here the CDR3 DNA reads TGTGCCTGGAGTACACCGGGACAGATTGCCAAAAACATTCAGTACTTC. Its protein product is CAWSTPGQIAKNIQYF.

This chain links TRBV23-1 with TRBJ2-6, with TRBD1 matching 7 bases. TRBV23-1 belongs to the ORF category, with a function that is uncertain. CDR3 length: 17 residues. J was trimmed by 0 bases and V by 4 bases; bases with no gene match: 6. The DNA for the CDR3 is TGCGCCAGCAGTCGACGGACAGGCATCTCTGGGGCCAACGTCCTGACTTTC. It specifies CASSRRTGISGANVLTF.

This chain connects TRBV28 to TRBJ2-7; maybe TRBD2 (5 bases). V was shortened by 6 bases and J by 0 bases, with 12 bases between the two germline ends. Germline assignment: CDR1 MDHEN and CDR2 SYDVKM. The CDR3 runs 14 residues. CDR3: CASRSDTSSYEQYF. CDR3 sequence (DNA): TGTGCCAGCAGATCAGACACTAGCTCCTACGAGCAGTACTTC. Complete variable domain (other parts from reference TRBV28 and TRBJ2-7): DVKVTQSSRYLVKRTGEKVFLECVQDMDHENMFWYRQDPGLGLRLIYFSYDVKMKEKGDIPEGYSVSREKKERFSLILESASTNQTSMYLCASRSDTSSYEQYFGPGTRLTVT.

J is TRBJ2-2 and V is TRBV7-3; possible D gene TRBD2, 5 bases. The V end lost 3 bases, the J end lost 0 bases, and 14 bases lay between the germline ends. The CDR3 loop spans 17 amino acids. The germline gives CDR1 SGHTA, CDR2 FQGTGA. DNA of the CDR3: TGTGCCAGCAGCTTGACCCCGCAGAGGGCGAACACCGGGGAGCTGTTTTTT. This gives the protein CASSLTPQRANTGELFF.

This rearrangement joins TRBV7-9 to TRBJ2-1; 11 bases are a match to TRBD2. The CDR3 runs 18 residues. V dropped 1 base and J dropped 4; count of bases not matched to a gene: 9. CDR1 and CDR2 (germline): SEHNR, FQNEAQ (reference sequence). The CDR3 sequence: CASSLGVRLAGQYNEQFF. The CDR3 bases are TGTGCCAGCAGCTTAGGGGTTAGACTAGCGGGGCAATACAATGAGCAGTTCTTC. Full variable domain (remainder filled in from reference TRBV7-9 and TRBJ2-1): DTGVSQNPRHKITKRGQNVTFRCDPISEHNRLYWYRQTLGQGPEFLTYFQNEAQLEKSRLLSDRFSAERPKGSFSTLEIQRTEQGDSAMYLCASSLGVRLAGQYNEQFFGPGTRLTVL.

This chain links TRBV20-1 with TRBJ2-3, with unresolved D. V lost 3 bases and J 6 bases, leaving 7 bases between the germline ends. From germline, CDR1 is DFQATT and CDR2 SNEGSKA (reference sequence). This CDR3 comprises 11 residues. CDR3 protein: CSASASDTQYF. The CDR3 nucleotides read TGCAGTGCTAGTGCGAGTGATACGCAGTATTTT.

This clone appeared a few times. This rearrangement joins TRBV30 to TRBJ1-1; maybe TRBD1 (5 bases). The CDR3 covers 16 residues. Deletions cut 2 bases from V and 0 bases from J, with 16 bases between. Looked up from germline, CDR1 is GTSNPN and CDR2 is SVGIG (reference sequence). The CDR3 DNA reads TGTGCCTGGAGTACTGGGGGGGGGAGGCTGAACACTGAAGCTTTCTTT. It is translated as CAWSTGGGRLNTEAFF.

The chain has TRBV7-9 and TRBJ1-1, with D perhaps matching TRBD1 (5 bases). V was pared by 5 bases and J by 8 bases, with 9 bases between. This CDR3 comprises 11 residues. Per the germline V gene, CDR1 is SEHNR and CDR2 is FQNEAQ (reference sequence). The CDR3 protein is CASSLGQEAFF. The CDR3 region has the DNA TGTGCCAGCAGCCTTGGACAAGAAGCTTTCTTT.

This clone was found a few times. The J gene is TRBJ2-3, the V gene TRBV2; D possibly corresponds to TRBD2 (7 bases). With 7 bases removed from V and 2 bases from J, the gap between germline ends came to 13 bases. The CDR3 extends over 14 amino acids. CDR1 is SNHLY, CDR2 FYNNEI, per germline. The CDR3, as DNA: TGTGCCAGCACCAACAGGGACTACACAGATACGCAGTATTTT. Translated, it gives CASTNRDYTDTQYF.

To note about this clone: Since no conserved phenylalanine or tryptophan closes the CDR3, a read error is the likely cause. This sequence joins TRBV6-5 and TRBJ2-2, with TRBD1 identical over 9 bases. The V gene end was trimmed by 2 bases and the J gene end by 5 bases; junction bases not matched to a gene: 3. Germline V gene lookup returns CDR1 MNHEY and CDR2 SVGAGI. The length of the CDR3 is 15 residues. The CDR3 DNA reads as TGTGCCAGCAGTTACACAGGGGGCTCTACCGGGGAGCTGTTTTCT. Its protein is CASSYTGGSTGELFS.

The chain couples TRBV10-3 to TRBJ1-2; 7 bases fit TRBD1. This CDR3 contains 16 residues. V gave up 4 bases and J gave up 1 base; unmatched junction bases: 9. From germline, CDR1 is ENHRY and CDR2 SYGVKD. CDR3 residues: CAISGRATGINYGYTF. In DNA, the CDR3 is TGTGCCATCAGTGGAAGGGCGACAGGGATTAACTATGGCTACACCTTC.

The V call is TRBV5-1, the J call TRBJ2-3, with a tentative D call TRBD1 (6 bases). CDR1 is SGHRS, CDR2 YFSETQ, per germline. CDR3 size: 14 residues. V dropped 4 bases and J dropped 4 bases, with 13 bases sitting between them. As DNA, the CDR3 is TGCGCCAGCAGCCAACAAACAGGGCCAGATACGCAGTATTTT. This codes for CASSQQTGPDTQYF.

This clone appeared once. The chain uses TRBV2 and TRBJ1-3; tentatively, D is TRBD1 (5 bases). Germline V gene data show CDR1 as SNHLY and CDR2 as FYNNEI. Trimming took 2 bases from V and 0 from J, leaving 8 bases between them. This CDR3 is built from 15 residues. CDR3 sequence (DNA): TGTGCCAGCAGTGAATGGGGCATCTCTGGAAACACCATATATTTT. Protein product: CASSEWGISGNTIYF.